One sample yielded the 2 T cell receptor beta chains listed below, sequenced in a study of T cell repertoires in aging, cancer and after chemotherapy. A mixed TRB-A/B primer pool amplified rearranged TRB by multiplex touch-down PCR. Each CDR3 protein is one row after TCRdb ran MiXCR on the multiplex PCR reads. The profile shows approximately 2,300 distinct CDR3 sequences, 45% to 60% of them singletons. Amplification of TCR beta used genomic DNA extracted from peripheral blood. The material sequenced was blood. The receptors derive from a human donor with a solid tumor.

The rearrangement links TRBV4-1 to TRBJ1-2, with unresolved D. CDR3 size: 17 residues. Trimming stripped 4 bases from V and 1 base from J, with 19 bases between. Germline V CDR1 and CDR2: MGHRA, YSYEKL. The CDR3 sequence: CASSPSIPRRNNYGYTF. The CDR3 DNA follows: TGCGCCAGCAGCCCATCAATCCCCAGGAGGAATAACTATGGCTACACCTTC.

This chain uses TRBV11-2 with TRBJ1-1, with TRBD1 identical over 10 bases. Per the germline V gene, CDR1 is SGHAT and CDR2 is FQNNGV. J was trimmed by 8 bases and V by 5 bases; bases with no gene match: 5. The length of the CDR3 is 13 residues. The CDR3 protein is CASSRRTGGEAFF. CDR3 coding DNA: TGTGCCAGCAGCCGCCGGACAGGGGGAGAAGCTTTCTTT.